This record looks at one T cell receptor (beta chain) sequence and its context. Under the authors' procedure: Scientists estimated how many nucleated cells there were by amplifying reference gene primers. Sequencing used immunoSEQ multiplex PCR; TCRdb keeps in-frame clones, though not all of them. D and trimming come from the DNA, and the V and J calls and clone size come from that table. Of fewer than 450,000 clones listed, 88% are singletons. The CDR3 is 15 residues long. The V gene's germline CDR1 is SGHTA and CDR2 FQGNSA. V lost 5 bases, J lost 4 bases, and 6 bases stayed unmatched. This specimen comes from a study of blood T cell repertoires in COVID-19. Study-wide background: Specimens from acute and convalescent COVID-19 originated in the United States, Italy and Spain. PBMCs, B-cell-depleted T cells, or T cells provided the cDNA or gDNA that made up the material.

Enrollment of patients from Seattle took place during active infection, with longitudinal follow-up. Sequencing was carried out using peripheral blood. This sequence was found in a woman aged 45-65 years with COVID-19, enrolled during active disease. This chain links TRBV7-2 with TRBJ1-2; 11 positions agree with TRBD1. The CDR3, as DNA: TGTGCCAGCAGCCCGGGACAGGGGGATTTCTATGGCTACACCTTC. This encodes CASSPGQGDFYGYTF.